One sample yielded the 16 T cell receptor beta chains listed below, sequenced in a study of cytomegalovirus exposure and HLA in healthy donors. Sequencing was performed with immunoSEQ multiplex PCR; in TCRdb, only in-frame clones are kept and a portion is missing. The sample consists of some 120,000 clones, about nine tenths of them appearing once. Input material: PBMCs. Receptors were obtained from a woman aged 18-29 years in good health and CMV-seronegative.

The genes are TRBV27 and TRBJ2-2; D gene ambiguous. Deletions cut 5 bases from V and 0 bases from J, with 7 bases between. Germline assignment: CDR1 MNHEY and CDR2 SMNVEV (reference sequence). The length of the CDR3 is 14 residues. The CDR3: CASSVIPNTGELFF. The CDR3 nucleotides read TGTGCCAGCAGTGTTATCCCGAACACCGGGGAGCTGTTTTTT.

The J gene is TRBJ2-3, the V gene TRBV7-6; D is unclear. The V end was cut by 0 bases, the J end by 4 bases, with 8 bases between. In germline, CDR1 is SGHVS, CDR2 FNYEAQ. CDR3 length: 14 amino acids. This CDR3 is CASSLALGPDTQYF. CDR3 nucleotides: TGTGCCAGCAGCTTAGCTCTGGGCCCAGATACGCAGTATTTT.

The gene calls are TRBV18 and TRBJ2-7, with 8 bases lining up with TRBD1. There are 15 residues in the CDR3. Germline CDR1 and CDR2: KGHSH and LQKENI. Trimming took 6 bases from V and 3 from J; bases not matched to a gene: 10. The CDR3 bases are TGTGCCAGCTCCCGCGGGACAGGTCACAACTACGAGCAGTACTTC. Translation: CASSRGTGHNYEQYF.

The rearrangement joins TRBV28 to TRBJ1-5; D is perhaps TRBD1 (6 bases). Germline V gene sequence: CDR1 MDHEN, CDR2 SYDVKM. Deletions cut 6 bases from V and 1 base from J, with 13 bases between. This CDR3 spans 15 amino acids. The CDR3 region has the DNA TGTGCCAGCAGCCTCAGGGGCGGAAGCAATCAGCCCCAGCATTTT. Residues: CASSLRGGSNQPQHF.

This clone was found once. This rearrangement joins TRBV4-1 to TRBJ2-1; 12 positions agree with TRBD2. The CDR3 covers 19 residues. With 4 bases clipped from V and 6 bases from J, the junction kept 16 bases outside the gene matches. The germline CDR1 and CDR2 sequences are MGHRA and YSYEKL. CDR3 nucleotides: TGCGCCAGCAGCCTTCGGACTAGCGGGATAATGGGGCTACGCAATGAGCAGTTCTTC. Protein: CASSLRTSGIMGLRNEQFF.

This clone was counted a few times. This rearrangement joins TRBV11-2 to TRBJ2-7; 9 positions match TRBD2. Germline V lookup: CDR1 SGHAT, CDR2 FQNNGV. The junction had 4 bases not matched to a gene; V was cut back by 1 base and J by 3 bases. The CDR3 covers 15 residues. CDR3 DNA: TGTGCCAGCAGCTTAGTCCCAGCGGGAGGCTACGAGCAGTACTTC. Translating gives CASSLVPAGGYEQYF.

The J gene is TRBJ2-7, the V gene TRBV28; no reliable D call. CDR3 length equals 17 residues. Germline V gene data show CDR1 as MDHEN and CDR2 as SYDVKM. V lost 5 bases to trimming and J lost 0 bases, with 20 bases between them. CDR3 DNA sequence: TGTGCCAGCAGTCCCCCGTCGAGCCAGGCCTACTCCTACGAGCAGTACTTC. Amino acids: CASSPPSSQAYSYEQYF.

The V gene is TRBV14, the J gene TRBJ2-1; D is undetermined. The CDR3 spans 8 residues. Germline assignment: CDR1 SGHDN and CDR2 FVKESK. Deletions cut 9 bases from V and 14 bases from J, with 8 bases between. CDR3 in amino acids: CARPEEFF. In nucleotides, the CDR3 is TGTGCCAGGCCCGAGGAGTTCTTC. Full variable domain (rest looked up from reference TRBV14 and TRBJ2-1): EAGVTQFPSHSVIEKGQTVTLRCDPISGHDNLYWYRRVMGKEIKFLLHFVKESKQDESGMPNNRFLAERTGGTYSTLKVQPAELEDSGVYFCARPEEFFGPGTRLTVL.

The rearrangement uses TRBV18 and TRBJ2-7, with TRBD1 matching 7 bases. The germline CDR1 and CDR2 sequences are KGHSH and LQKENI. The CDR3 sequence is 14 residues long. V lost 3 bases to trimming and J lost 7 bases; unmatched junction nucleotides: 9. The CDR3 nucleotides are TGTGCCAGCTCACCGGGACAGCGCGGATGGGAGCAGTACTTC. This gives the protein CASSPGQRGWEQYF.

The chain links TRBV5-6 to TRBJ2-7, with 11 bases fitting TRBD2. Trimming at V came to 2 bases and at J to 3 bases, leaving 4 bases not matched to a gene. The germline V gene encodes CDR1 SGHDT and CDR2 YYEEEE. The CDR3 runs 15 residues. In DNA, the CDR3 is TGTGCCAGCAGCTTATACGGGACTAGCGGCTACGAGCAGTACTTC. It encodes CASSLYGTSGYEQYF.

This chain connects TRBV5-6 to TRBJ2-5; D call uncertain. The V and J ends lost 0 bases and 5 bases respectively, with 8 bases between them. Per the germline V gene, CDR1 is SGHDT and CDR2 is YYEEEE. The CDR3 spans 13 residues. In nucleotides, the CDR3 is TGTGCCAGCAGCTTGGGTCCTCCGGAGACCCAGTACTTC. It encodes CASSLGPPETQYF.

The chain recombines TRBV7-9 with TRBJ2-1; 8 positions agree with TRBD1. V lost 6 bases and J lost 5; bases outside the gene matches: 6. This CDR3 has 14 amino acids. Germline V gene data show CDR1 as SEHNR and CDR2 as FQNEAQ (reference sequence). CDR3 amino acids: CASRRTGTNNEQFF. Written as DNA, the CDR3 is TGTGCCAGCAGGAGGACAGGGACCAACAATGAGCAGTTCTTC.

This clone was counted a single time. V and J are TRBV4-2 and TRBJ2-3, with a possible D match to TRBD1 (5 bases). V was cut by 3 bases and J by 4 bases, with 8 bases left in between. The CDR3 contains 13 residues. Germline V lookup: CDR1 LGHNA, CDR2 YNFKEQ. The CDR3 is CASSQKGSDTQYF. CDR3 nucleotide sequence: TGTGCCAGCAGCCAGAAGGGGTCAGATACGCAGTATTTT.

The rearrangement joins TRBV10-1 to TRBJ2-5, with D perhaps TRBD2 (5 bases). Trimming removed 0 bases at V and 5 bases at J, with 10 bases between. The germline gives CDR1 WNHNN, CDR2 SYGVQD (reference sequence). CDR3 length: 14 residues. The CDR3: CASSESRLAETQYF. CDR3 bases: TGCGCCAGCAGTGAGTCACGGCTAGCTGAGACCCAGTACTTC.

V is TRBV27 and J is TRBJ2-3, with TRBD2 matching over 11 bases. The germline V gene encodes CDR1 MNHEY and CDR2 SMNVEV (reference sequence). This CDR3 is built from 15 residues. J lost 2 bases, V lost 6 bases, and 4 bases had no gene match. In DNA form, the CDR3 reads TGTGCCAGCAGAAGACTAGCGGGGATCACAGATACGCAGTATTTT. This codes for CASRRLAGITDTQYF.

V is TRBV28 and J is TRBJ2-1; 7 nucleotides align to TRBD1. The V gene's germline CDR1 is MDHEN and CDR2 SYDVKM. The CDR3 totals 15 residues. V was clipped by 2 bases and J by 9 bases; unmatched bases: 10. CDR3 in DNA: TGTGCCAGCAGTTTAGGCAGGGGGACCTTTGGTGAGCAGTTCTTC. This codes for CASSLGRGTFGEQFF.